Each of the 3 T cell receptor beta chains below was sequenced from the same sample in a study of T cell responses to AZD1222 COVID-19 vaccine. Some clones are missing from TCRdb's copy, which holds only in-frame ones; the method was immunoSEQ multiplex PCR. The repertoire consists of about 110,000 clones, with less than 90% occurring once and the leading ten covering roughly 9.8%. This specimen consisted of peripheral blood, obtained on day 0 of AZD1222 vaccination. These receptors all stem from an adult in good health.

This chain connects TRBV19 to TRBJ1-4, with 8 positions matching TRBD1. CDR1 LNHDA and CDR2 SQIVND come from the germline V gene (reference sequence). CDR3 length: 14 amino acids. V lost 10 bases and J lost 4; bases outside the gene matches: 8. The CDR3 here is CATRGGQVNEKLFF. Written as DNA, the CDR3 is TGTGCCACCCGTGGGGGACAGGTTAATGAAAAACTGTTTTTT.

The V call is TRBV21-1, the J call TRBJ1-1; the table's D call of TRBD1 was not tested on the DNA. TRBV21-1 corresponds to a pseudogene. This CDR3 region has 20 residues. The CDR3 bases are TGTGCCAGCAGCAAAAGGACAGGGTCACTTATTTCTCTGCCCAACACTGAAGCTTTCTTT. It encodes CASSKRTGSLISLPNTEAFF.

The chain is built from TRBV18 and TRBJ2-1; no definite D call. This CDR3 spans 17 amino acids. The V end lost 3 bases, the J end lost 0 bases, and 15 bases lay between the germline ends. The V gene's germline CDR1 is KGHSH and CDR2 LQKENI. In nucleotides, the CDR3 is TGTGCCAGCTCACCGGCCGGCACCTACAGCTCCTACAATGAGCAGTTCTTC. It yields the protein CASSPAGTYSSYNEQFF.